The present TCR beta chain was sequenced within a study of cytomegalovirus exposure and HLA in healthy donors. Study background: The same platform was used for the 120 or so validation repertoires as for the roughly 670 first-cohort repertoires, as reported in a later analysis. Study-level points and caveats: Reported results showed that the classifier diagnosed cytomegalovirus status with high specificity and sensitivity. Cytomegalovirus-associated status was assigned to approximately 160 TCR beta chains.

Produced via immunoSEQ multiplex PCR; TCRdb's table is partial and in-frame only. The table has 140,000 or so clones, 80% to 95% seen once. The study drew the donors from its roughly 120-subject validation cohort, separate from the approximately 700-subject first cohort. With respect to this clone: Its antigen is still unknown.

The CDR3 covers 13 residues. Trimming stripped 0 bases from V and 6 bases from J, with 6 bases between. The V gene's germline CDR1 is SGHTA and CDR2 FQGNSA. This TCR was recovered from a man younger than 30 in good health and CMV-seronegative. The chain links TRBV7-2 to TRBJ1-3; possible D gene TRBD1, 5 bases. The sample was PBMCs. CDR3 in DNA: TGTGCCAGCAGCTTAGCAGGGGAAAACACCATATATTTT. It is translated as CASSLAGENTIYF.